The 4 T cell receptor beta chains below all came from one sample that was sequenced in a study of blood T cell repertoires in COVID-19. This table comes from immunoSEQ multiplex PCR, and its TCRdb copy is limited to in-frame clones, with some not included. The data hold hundreds of thousands of clones, with around 89% observed a single time. Sequencing used peripheral blood. The receptors come from a woman aged 45 to 65 with COVID-19, enrolled during active disease.

This sequence joins TRBV12-3 or TRBV12-4 and TRBJ1-1; no definite D call. The CDR3 has 13 amino acids. V was shortened by 3 bases and J by 1 base, with 6 bases between the two germline ends. CDR3 in amino acids: CASSLAPNTEAFF. The CDR3 coding sequence is TGTGCCAGCAGTTTGGCCCCGAACACTGAAGCTTTCTTT.

The table lists this clone with a count of one. The chain combines TRBV11-2 with TRBJ2-1; unclear D gene. V was trimmed by 3 bases and J by 6 bases, leaving 9 bases between them. The germline V gene has CDR1 SGHAT and CDR2 FQNNGV. The CDR3 length is 13 residues. The CDR3 DNA is TGTGCCAGCAGCTTTCTGCCGGGCAATGAGCAGTTCTTC. It translates to CASSFLPGNEQFF.

The gene calls are TRBV4-1 and TRBJ2-5; 9 nucleotides match TRBD2. The CDR3 sequence is 17 residues long. The J segment lost 3 bases and the V segment lost 1 base, leaving 9 bases of the junction unmatched. Germline-derived CDR1 and CDR2 are MGHRA and YSYEKL. The CDR3 nucleotides read TGCGCCAGCAGCCAAGTACTGAGCGGGGGGTTCGAAGAGACCCAGTACTTC. This encodes CASSQVLSGGFEETQYF.

The chain uses TRBV13 and TRBJ2-6; D gene uncertain. Germline V lookup: CDR1 PRHDT, CDR2 FYEKMQ (reference sequence). Trimming took off 7 bases at V and 0 bases at J, with 13 bases between the two ends. This CDR3 spans 16 amino acids. CDR3 nucleotide sequence: TGTGCCAGCACCCTCCCTTACAGCTCTGGGGCCAACGTCCTGACTTTC. This translates into CASTLPYSSGANVLTF.